The 10 T cell receptor beta chains reported below all come from one sample, sequenced in a study of graft-versus-host responses after intestinal transplantation. Their antigens remain unidentified. Clones were sequenced by immunoSEQ multiplex PCR, and TCRdb holds only the in-frame ones, with some missing. The sample has approximately 130,000 clones, 85% to 95% seen once; the top ten hold roughly 0.16%. The sequenced sample was unstimulated CD4+ T cells sorted from spleen or lymph node cells, obtained before intestinal transplant. These receptors were collected from a human donor who received an intestinal transplant.

This clone was seen a single time. The rearrangement joins TRBV7-2 to TRBJ1-4, with D possibly being TRBD1 (6 bases). The CDR3 loop spans 15 amino acids. Germline V CDR1 and CDR2: SGHTA, FQGNSA. V was pared by 3 bases and J by 3 bases, with 11 bases between. This chain's CDR3 is CASSFYGTPNEKLFF. CDR3 nucleotides: TGTGCCAGCAGCTTTTACGGGACACCTAATGAAAAACTGTTTTTT.

The chain couples TRBV6-1 to TRBJ1-3, with D possibly being TRBD1 (5 bases). V lost 6 bases to trimming and J lost 0 bases, with 12 bases between them. Germline assignment: CDR1 MNHNS and CDR2 SASEGT. This CDR3 contains 15 residues. The DNA of the CDR3 is TGTGCCAGCAGACCCCAGGGCCACTCTGGAAACACCATATATTTT. Encoded protein: CASRPQGHSGNTIYF.

V and J are TRBV7-9 and TRBJ1-1, with D maybe TRBD1 (5 bases). CDR1 is SEHNR and CDR2 is FQNEAQ in the germline V gene (reference sequence). The length of the CDR3 is 13 residues. The V end lost 5 bases, the J end lost 3 bases, and 10 bases lay between the germline ends. The CDR3 protein is CASSPGGDTEAFF. The CDR3 nucleotides read TGTGCCAGCAGCCCTGGGGGGGACACTGAAGCTTTCTTT.

The rearrangement links TRBV5-6 to TRBJ1-3; D is uncertain. The CDR3 totals 13 residues. The germline V gene encodes CDR1 SGHDT and CDR2 YYEEEE. V was shortened by 6 bases and J by 4 bases, with 11 bases between the two germline ends. The CDR3 reads CASTYAEGNTIYF. CDR3 in DNA: TGTGCCAGCACTTACGCAGAAGGAAACACCATATATTTT.

The rearrangement joins TRBV5-4 to TRBJ1-1; D gene uncertain. The CDR3 is 14 residues long. CDR1 and CDR2 from the germline V gene are SGHNT and YYREEE (reference sequence). V lost 4 bases and J lost 6, with 16 bases in between. The DNA for the CDR3 is TGTGCCAGCAGCGTAGCTTACAATGGGGCTGAAGCTTTCTTT. This encodes CASSVAYNGAEAFF. Filled out from reference TRBV5-4 and TRBJ1-1, the complete variable domain reads ETGVTQSPTHLIKTRGQQVTLRCSSQSGHNTVSWYQQALGQGPQFIFQYYREEENGRGNFPPRFSGLQFPNYSSELNVNALELDDSALYLCASSVAYNGAEAFFGQGTRLTVV.

The gene calls are TRBV18 and TRBJ1-6; a weak D match, TRBD1 (5 bases). The CDR3 consists of 14 residues. Germline V gives CDR1 KGHSH, CDR2 LQKENI. V was shortened by 2 bases and J by 6 bases, with 8 bases between the two germline ends. The DNA for the CDR3 is TGTGCCAGCTCACCATCGGACACTAATTCACCCCTCCACTTT. Translation: CASSPSDTNSPLHF.

This chain links TRBV18 with TRBJ1-3; D might be TRBD1 (5 bases). CDR1 and CDR2 from the germline V gene are KGHSH and LQKENI. The CDR3 contains 16 residues. The ends were cut back, 4 bases at V and 1 base at J, with 14 bases in the middle. The DNA for the CDR3 is TGTGCCAGCTCACGCCCCGGGACCCAATCTGGAAACACCATATATTTT. It specifies CASSRPGTQSGNTIYF.

A word on this clone: One end of the junction varies from germline; a read error may be responsible. This sample includes further DNA sequences coding for the same CDR3. The CDR3 spells CASSRQGARQPQHF. The CDR3, as DNA: TGCGCCAGCAGCCGACAGGGGGCGAGGCAGCCCCAGCATTTT. The V gene is TRBV5-4, the J gene TRBJ1-5; 10 bases line up with TRBD1. CDR1 and CDR2 (germline): SGHNT, YYREEE (reference sequence). CDR3 length equals 14 residues.

The chain has TRBV13 and TRBJ2-3; D not certain. The CDR3 is 15 amino acids. Trimming cost V 0 bases and J 5 bases, with 12 bases left between them. The germline gives CDR1 PRHDT, CDR2 FYEKMQ (reference sequence). The CDR3 bases are TGTGCCAGCAGCTTAGGACTACAAGGTGAAGATACGCAGTATTTT. It translates to CASSLGLQGEDTQYF. The complete variable domain, with remaining parts taken from reference TRBV13 and TRBJ2-3, reads AAGVIQSPRHLIKEKRETATLKCYPIPRHDTVYWYQQGPGQDPQFLISFYEKMQSDKGSIPDRFSAQQFSDYHSELNMSSLELGDSALYFCASSLGLQGEDTQYFGPGTRLTVL.

This sequence joins TRBV5-1 and TRBJ2-2; no clear D. With 7 bases removed from V and 0 bases from J, the gap between germline ends came to 7 bases. Germline CDR1 SGHRS, CDR2 YFSETQ. The CDR3 has 13 amino acids. The CDR3, as DNA: TGCGCCAGCCGAACCCCGAACACCGGGGAGCTGTTTTTT. Its protein is CASRTPNTGELFF.